A selection of T cell receptor beta chains follows, all from one sample in a study of T cells in Graves' hyperthyroidism and ophthalmopathy. Using its own MiXCR run on the multiplex PCR reads, TCRdb lists one record per CDR3 protein. Here the sample spans approximately 410,000 distinct CDR3 sequences, roughly an eighth being singletons. The material sequenced was blood. Receptors were obtained from a woman younger than 30 with Graves' hyperthyroidism. The CDR3 runs from the conserved cysteine through the conserved F or W. The order of the fields is V gene, D gene, clone size, J gene, CDR3 DNA, CDR3 protein. D genes are given only for firm matches. For some rows the clone size is stated as once, few or many, or as a class when expanded; others skip it.

v_gene: TRBV18; d_gene: .; abundance: many; j_gene: TRBJ2-7; CDR3nt: TGTGCCAGCTCACCACGGGATACAACCTACGAGCAGTACTTC; CDR3aa: CASSPRDTTYEQYF
v_gene: TRBV7-9; d_gene: .; abundance: .; j_gene: TRBJ1-1; CDR3nt: TGTGCCAGCAGCTTAACCGGGGGGCGAGGGGACACTGAAGCTTTCTTT; CDR3aa: CASSLTGGRGDTEAFF
v_gene: TRBV9; d_gene: .; abundance: once; j_gene: TRBJ2-3; CDR3nt: TGTGCCAGCAGCGTAGGGGAGTCCGGGACACGGAGCACAGATACGCAGTATTTT; CDR3aa: CASSVGESGTRSTDTQYF
v_gene: TRBV12-3/TRBV12-4; d_gene: .; abundance: many; j_gene: TRBJ1-1; CDR3nt: TGTGCCAGCAGTTTAGTCGGAGGGGTCACTGAAGCTTTCTTT; CDR3aa: CASSLVGGVTEAFF
v_gene: TRBV30; d_gene: .; abundance: few; j_gene: TRBJ1-1; CDR3nt: TGTGCCTGGAGAAAAAACAGGGTGGGGACTGAAGCTTTCTTT; CDR3aa: CAWRKNRVGTEAFF
v_gene: TRBV24-1; d_gene: .; abundance: many; j_gene: TRBJ2-3; CDR3nt: TGTGCCACCAGTGACTACGTCCGGAGTCCAGATACGCAGTATTTT; CDR3aa: CATSDYVRSPDTQYF
v_gene: TRBV20-1; d_gene: TRBD1; abundance: many; j_gene: TRBJ2-1; CDR3nt: TGCAGTGCTAGTAGTGCCAAGGGGGCCAATGAGCAGTTCTTC; CDR3aa: CSASSAKGANEQFF
v_gene: TRBV2; d_gene: .; abundance: many; j_gene: TRBJ1-6; CDR3nt: TGTGCCAGCACGGGGGCGGCGGATTCACCCCTCCACTTT; CDR3aa: CASTGAADSPLHF
v_gene: TRBV7-2; d_gene: .; abundance: many; j_gene: TRBJ1-2; CDR3nt: TGTGCCAGCAGCTTACTGGCAGGGACGGCCTATGGCTACACCTTC; CDR3aa: CASSLLAGTAYGYTF
v_gene: TRBV25-1; d_gene: .; abundance: many; j_gene: TRBJ1-1; CDR3nt: TGTGCCAGCTCGCCGAGGGGGTACACTGAAGCTTTCTTT; CDR3aa: CASSPRGYTEAFF
v_gene: TRBV10-2; d_gene: TRBD2; abundance: many; j_gene: TRBJ2-1; CDR3nt: TGCGCCAGCACTAAGCGGGAGGGAGGCAGGAATGAGCAGTTCTTC; CDR3aa: CASTKREGGRNEQFF
v_gene: TRBV28; d_gene: TRBD1; abundance: .; j_gene: TRBJ1-4; CDR3nt: TGTGCCAGCAGTTTAGGCCTCCGGGACAGATATGAAAAACTGTTTTTT; CDR3aa: CASSLGLRDRYEKLFF
v_gene: TRBV20-1; d_gene: TRBD1; abundance: .; j_gene: TRBJ1-2; CDR3nt: TGCAGTGCTGATTCGGGACAGGCGACTTTCGACTATGGCTACACCTTC; CDR3aa: CSADSGQATFDYGYTF
v_gene: TRBV19; d_gene: TRBD2; abundance: few; j_gene: TRBJ2-7; CDR3nt: TGTGCCAGTTCAAACCGGGCTAGCGGGAGCAGGTACGAGCAGTACTTC; CDR3aa: CASSNRASGSRYEQYF
v_gene: TRBV16; d_gene: .; abundance: many; j_gene: TRBJ2-7; CDR3nt: TGTGCCAGCAGCCCGTTAGGAGCGGAATACGAGCAGTACTTC; CDR3aa: CASSPLGAEYEQYF
v_gene: TRBV6-2/TRBV6-3; d_gene: .; abundance: many; j_gene: TRBJ1-1; CDR3nt: TGTGCCAGCAGCGCGGGGGTAATGAATACTGAAGCTTTCTTT; CDR3aa: CASSAGVMNTEAFF
v_gene: TRBV28; d_gene: TRBD1; abundance: many; j_gene: TRBJ1-2; CDR3nt: TGTGCCAGCAGTTCGGGACAGAACTATGGCTACACCTTC; CDR3aa: CASSSGQNYGYTF
v_gene: TRBV11-1; d_gene: .; abundance: many; j_gene: TRBJ2-3; CDR3nt: TGTGCCAGCAGCCCGACGAGGGGGGGGAACACAGATACGCAGTATTTT; CDR3aa: CASSPTRGGNTDTQYF
v_gene: TRBV11-1; d_gene: .; abundance: many; j_gene: TRBJ2-5; CDR3nt: TGTGCCAGCAGCTCGAGGGAGCGACGGACCCAGTACTTC; CDR3aa: CASSSRERRTQYF
v_gene: TRBV2; d_gene: .; abundance: many; j_gene: TRBJ2-7; CDR3nt: TGTGCCAGCAGTGACCCCGAGCAGTACTTC; CDR3aa: CASSDPEQYF
v_gene: TRBV28; d_gene: .; abundance: .; j_gene: TRBJ2-3; CDR3nt: TGTGCCAGCAGTTCAATGGACCTTTCAGATACGCAGTATTTT; CDR3aa: CASSSMDLSDTQYF
v_gene: TRBV4-1; d_gene: TRBD2; abundance: .; j_gene: TRBJ2-2; CDR3nt: TGCGCCAGCAGCTTGAGAGGGAGGGCCGACACCGGGGAGCTGTTTTTT; CDR3aa: CASSLRGRADTGELFF
v_gene: TRBV28; d_gene: TRBD1; abundance: many; j_gene: TRBJ1-5; CDR3nt: TGTGCCAGCAGTTCCCTCGGACAGGGGAGGAGCAATCAGCCCCAGCATTTT; CDR3aa: CASSSLGQGRSNQPQHF